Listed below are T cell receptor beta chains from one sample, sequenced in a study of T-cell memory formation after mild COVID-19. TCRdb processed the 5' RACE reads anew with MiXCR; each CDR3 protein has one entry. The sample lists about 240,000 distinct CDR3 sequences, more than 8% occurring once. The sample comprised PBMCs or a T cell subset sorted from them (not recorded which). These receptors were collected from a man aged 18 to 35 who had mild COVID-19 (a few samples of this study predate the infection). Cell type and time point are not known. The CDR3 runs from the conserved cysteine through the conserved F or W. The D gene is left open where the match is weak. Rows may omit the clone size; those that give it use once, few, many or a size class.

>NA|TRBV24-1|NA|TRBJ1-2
TGTGCCACCAGTGATTCCGGGGCGGGAAACTATGGCTACACCTTC
CATSDSGAGNYGYTF
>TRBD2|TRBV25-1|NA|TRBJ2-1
TGTGCCAGCAGTGAATATGGCGGGGGGAAACACAATGAGCAGTTCTTC
CASSEYGGGKHNEQFF
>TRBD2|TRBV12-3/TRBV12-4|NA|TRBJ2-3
TGTGCCAGCAGTTTGAGCAGCGGGGGCGGAGATACGCAGTATTTT
CASSLSSGGGDTQYF
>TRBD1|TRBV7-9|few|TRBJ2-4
TGTGCCAGCAGCCCGAGGGGGCAGGGCAAAAACATTCAGTACTTC
CASSPRGQGKNIQYF
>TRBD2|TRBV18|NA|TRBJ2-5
TGTGCCAGCTCACCGGGACTAGCGGAACAAGAGACCCAGTACTTC
CASSPGLAEQETQYF
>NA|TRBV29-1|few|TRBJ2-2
TGCAGCGTTGTGTACCAGAACACCGGGGAGCTGTTTTTT
CSVVYQNTGELFF
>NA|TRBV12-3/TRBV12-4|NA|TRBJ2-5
TGTGCCAGCAGTAAGGCAAGGCCAGAGACCCAGTACTTC
CASSKARPETQYF
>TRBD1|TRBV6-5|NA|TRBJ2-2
TGTGCCAGCAGTTTCGCACAGGGGTCCCTCGTGGGGGAGCTGTTTTTT
CASSFAQGSLVGELFF
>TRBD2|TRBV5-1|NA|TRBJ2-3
TGCGCCAGCAGCTTGAGCAGCGGGGAGGTCGCAGATACGCAGTATTTT
CASSLSSGEVADTQYF
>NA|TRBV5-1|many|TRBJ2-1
TGCGCCAGCAGCTTACAGGAACTCCACAATGAGCAGTTCTTC
CASSLQELHNEQFF
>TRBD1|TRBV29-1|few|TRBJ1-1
TGCAGCGTAGCAGGACAGGGGAACACTGAAGCTTTCTTT
CSVAGQGNTEAFF
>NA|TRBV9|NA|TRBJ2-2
TGTGCCAGCAGCGTAGCTCCAGGCCGAGTTTCTACCGGGGAGCTGTTTTTT
CASSVAPGRVSTGELFF
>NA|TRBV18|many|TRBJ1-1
TGTGCCAGCTCATCCCAGGCCAACACTGAAGCTTTCTTT
CASSSQANTEAFF
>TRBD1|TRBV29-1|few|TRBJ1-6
TGCAGCGTACGACAGGGTCGAGAAAATTCACCCCTCCACTTT
CSVRQGRENSPLHF
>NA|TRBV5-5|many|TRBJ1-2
TGTGCCAGCAGCTTGGACCAACCGTTTGGCTACACCTTC
CASSLDQPFGYTF
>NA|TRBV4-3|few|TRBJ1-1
TGCGCCAGCAGCCGGTCAGTCGCGGGGTCGACCACTGAAGCTTTCTTT
CASSRSVAGSTTEAFF
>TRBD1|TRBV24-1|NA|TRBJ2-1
TGTGCCACCAGTGACAGGACAGGGAGCTCCTACAATGAGCAGTTCTTC
CATSDRTGSSYNEQFF
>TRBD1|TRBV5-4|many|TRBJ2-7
TGTGCCAGCAGCTTTGGGGACAGGGTTTTCTACGAGCAGTACTTC
CASSFGDRVFYEQYF
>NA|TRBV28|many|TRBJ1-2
TGTGCCAGCAGTCGTGAGGATGGCTACACCTTC
CASSREDGYTF
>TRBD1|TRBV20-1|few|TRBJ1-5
TGCAGTGCTCGAACACTTGACAGGGGACATCAGCCCCAGCATTTT
CSARTLDRGHQPQHF
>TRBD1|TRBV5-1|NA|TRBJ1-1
TGCGCCAGCAGCCCGGACAGGTGGGGCGACACTGAAGCTTTCTTT
CASSPDRWGDTEAFF
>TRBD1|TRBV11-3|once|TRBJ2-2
TGTGCCAGCAGCCACAGGGGCATGAGTACCGGGGAGCTGTTTTTT
CASSHRGMSTGELFF
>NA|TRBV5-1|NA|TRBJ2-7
TGCGCCAGCAGCCCAACCGGGACCCAAGTCTACGAGCAGTACTTC
CASSPTGTQVYEQYF
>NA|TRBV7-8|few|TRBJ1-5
TGTGCCAGCAGCCCCAGGCCAGGGGATGGTCAGCCCCAGCATTTT
CASSPRPGDGQPQHF
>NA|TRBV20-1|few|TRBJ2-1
TGCAGTGCTGACCGCCCTTTGCCGGGCAATGAGCAGTTCTTC
CSADRPLPGNEQFF
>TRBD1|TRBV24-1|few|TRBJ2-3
TGTGCCACCGCCGACAGGGCGAGCACAGATACGCAGTATTTT
CATADRASTDTQYF
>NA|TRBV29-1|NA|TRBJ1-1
TGCAGCGTAGTTAACGGGTCCCCTGAAGCTTTCTTT
CSVVNGSPEAFF
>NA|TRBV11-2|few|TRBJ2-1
TGTGCCAGCAGCTCCCAGGGACATGAGCAGTTCTTC
CASSSQGHEQFF
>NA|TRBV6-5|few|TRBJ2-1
TGTGCCAGCAGTTACGAAACCGGGACATTGCACAATGAGCAGTTCTTC
CASSYETGTLHNEQFF
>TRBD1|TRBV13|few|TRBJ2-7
TGTGCCAGCAGTACCCCGAGACCGGGACAGGGAATGTACGAGCAGTACTTC
CASSTPRPGQGMYEQYF
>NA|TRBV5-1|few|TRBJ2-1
TGCGCCAGCAGCTTGGCCCTCACGGGCGGGGTTTACAATGAGCAGTTCTTC
CASSLALTGGVYNEQFF
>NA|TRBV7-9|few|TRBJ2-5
TGTGCCAGCAGCTTCGGGACGGCCCAAGAGACCCAGTACTTC
CASSFGTAQETQYF
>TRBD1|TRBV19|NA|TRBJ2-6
TGTGCCAGTAGTATTATCCGGGACAGGATGGCCAACGTCCTGACTTTC
CASSIIRDRMANVLTF
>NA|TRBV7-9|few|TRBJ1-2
TGTGCCAGCAGCCCCCACGAAGGGAACTATGGCTACACCTTC
CASSPHEGNYGYTF
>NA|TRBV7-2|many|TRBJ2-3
TGTGCCAGCAGCTTAGCCGGTGCGCAGTATTTT
CASSLAGAQYF
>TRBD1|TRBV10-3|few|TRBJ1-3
TGTGCCATCATTGGTCCGACAGGGCCAACGGGAAACACCATATATTTT
CAIIGPTGPTGNTIYF
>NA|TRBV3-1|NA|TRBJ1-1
TGTGCCAGCAGCCGTCGACCTCGACAGAACACTGAAGCTTTCTTT
CASSRRPRQNTEAFF
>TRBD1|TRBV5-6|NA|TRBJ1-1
TGTGCCAGCAGCCAAGGGGGCACGGCTTTCTTT
CASSQGGTAFF
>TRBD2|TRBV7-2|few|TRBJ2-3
TGTGCCAGCAGCTGGGCGCGGGGGGGCCCAGATACGCAGTATTTT
CASSWARGGPDTQYF
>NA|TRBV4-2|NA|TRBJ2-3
TGTGCCAGCAGCACGAAGACGGGGGAGGCAGATACGCAGTATTTT
CASSTKTGEADTQYF
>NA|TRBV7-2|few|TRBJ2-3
TGTGCCAGCAGCTTACAACCTAGCGGCACAGATACGCAGTATTTT
CASSLQPSGTDTQYF
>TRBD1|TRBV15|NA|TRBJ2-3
TGTGCCACCAGCAGAGCACAGGGGGCTGGTACAGATACGCAGTATTTT
CATSRAQGAGTDTQYF
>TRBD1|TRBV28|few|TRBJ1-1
TGTGCCAGCACAGGACAGGGAAAGATCGCTGAAGCTTTCTTT
CASTGQGKIAEAFF
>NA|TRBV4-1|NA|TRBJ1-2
TGCGCCAGCAGCCAAGAGGAAGGGTGGAGGGGCGCCGGGTATGGCTACACCTTC
CASSQEEGWRGAGYGYTF
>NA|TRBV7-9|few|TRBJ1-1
TGTGCCAGCAGCGACACCCGCTCTGAAGCTTTCTTT
CASSDTRSEAFF
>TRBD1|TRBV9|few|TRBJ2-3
TGTGCCAGCAGCGTAACAGGGGGCATAGCAGATACGCAGTATTTT
CASSVTGGIADTQYF